The source of this T cell receptor (beta chain) is a study of Graves' ophthalmopathy and Graves' hyperthyroidism. Using RNA transcripts, the TCR beta CDR3 regions were amplified. The workflow started with a first-round RT-PCR run with HTBI primers and then moved on to a second-round multiplex PCR. TCRdb processed the multiplex PCR reads anew with MiXCR; each CDR3 protein has one entry. The sample consists of about 340,000 distinct CDR3 sequences, 15% to 20% of them appearing once. V lost 0 bases, J lost 4 bases, and 10 bases lay in between. In germline, CDR1 is DFQATT, CDR2 SNEGSKA (reference sequence). The CDR3 spans 14 residues. This clonotype was seen ten or more times.

The chain recombines TRBV20-1 with TRBJ2-4; D is undetermined. This clonotype was sampled from an adult man with Graves' ophthalmopathy. The sample taken for sequencing was peripheral blood. CDR3 sequence reads: CSARDPTPKNIQYF. CDR3 coding DNA: TGCAGTGCTAGAGATCCCACGCCTAAAAACATTCAGTACTTC.